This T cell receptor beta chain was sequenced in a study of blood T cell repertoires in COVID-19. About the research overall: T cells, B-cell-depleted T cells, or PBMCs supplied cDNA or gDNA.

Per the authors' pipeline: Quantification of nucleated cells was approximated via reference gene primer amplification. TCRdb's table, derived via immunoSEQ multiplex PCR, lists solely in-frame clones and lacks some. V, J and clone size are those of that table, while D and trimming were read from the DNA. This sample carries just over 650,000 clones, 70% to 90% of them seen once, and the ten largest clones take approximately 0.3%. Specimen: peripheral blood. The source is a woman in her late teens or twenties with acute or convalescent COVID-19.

The CDR3 nucleotides read TGTGCCTGGACCCGGTTCGCGGCGGCAGATAATTCACCCCTCCACTTT. The encoded protein is CAWTRFAAADNSPLHF. The genes are TRBV30 and TRBJ1-6, with D hard to call. The CDR3 length is 16 residues. Trimming left V 4 bases short and J 5 bases short, with 18 bases between. CDR1 and CDR2 from the germline V gene are GTSNPN and SVGIG (reference sequence).